This TCR beta chain comes out of a study of blood T cell repertoires in COVID-19. Study background: Material from acute and convalescent COVID-19 was sourced from the United States, Italy and Spain. T cells, B-cell-depleted T cells, or PBMCs supplied cDNA or gDNA.

The CDR3 runs 17 residues. Germline V gene sequence: CDR1 LGHDT, CDR2 YNNKEL (reference sequence). V was clipped by 1 base and J by 0 bases, with 13 bases between them. How the authors handled the data: Reference gene primer amplification in the assay estimated nucleated cell counts. Profiled with immunoSEQ multiplex PCR; TCRdb holds only in-frame clones, not every one. That table supplies the V and J calls and clone size; D and trimming were determined from the DNA. The table shows about 24,000 clones, with less than 90% occurring only once. Patients from Seattle were sampled longitudinally, starting during active infection.

The specimen was peripheral blood. The rearrangement links TRBV3-1 (or the pseudogene TRBV3-2) to TRBJ1-3; D gene unclear. The sequence was obtained from a man between 65 and 80 years old with COVID-19, enrolled during active disease. The CDR3 here is CASSQALGGLSGNTIYF. The CDR3 nucleotides read TGTGCCAGCAGCCAAGCCCTGGGAGGGCTCTCTGGAAACACCATATATTTT.